This T cell receptor (beta chain) was sequenced for a study of blood T cell repertoires in COVID-19. Germline loops: CDR1 LGHDT, CDR2 YNNKEL (reference sequence). The V end was cut by 1 base, the J end by 7 bases, with 13 bases between. The CDR3 runs to 15 residues. Methods used by the authors: Amplification with reference gene primers provided the estimates of nucleated cell counts. Sequenced by immunoSEQ multiplex PCR; TCRdb stores in-frame clones only, minus some. D and trimming were read from the DNA, whereas the V and J calls and clone size are those reported in that table. The sample consists of about 200,000 clones, more than 65% of them appearing once.

The clonotype comes from a human donor in a cohort sampled during active COVID-19. The gene calls are TRBV3-1 (or the pseudogene TRBV3-2) and TRBJ2-2; the D gene is possibly TRBD1 (6 bases). What was sequenced was peripheral blood. CDR3 protein: CASSQGPEGVGELFF. The CDR3, as DNA: TGTGCCAGCAGCCAAGGCCCTGAGGGGGTCGGGGAGCTGTTTTTT.